Sequencing of this T cell receptor (beta chain) was carried out in a study of blood T cell repertoires in COVID-19. Clones were read by immunoSEQ multiplex PCR, and TCRdb kept only the in-frame ones, dropping some. The sample lists a few hundred thousand clones, 85% occurring once. The CDR3 runs 16 residues. The J segment lost 7 bases and the V segment lost 6 bases, leaving 12 bases of the junction unmatched. Germline assignment: CDR1 LNHDA and CDR2 SQIVND (reference sequence). Donors in Cohort 3 who had recovered were those with two negative PCRs, healthcare professional clearance, or resolution of their symptoms.

Sequenced input: PBMCs or T cells enriched from blood (not recorded which). The rearrangement joins TRBV19 to TRBJ2-1, with 10 bases matching TRBD2. This TCR was sampled from a woman aged 45-65 years who had recovered from COVID-19. CDR3: CASSVLLAGGVNEQFF. DNA for the CDR3: TGTGCCAGTAGCGTTCTTTTAGCGGGAGGCGTGAATGAGCAGTTCTTC.